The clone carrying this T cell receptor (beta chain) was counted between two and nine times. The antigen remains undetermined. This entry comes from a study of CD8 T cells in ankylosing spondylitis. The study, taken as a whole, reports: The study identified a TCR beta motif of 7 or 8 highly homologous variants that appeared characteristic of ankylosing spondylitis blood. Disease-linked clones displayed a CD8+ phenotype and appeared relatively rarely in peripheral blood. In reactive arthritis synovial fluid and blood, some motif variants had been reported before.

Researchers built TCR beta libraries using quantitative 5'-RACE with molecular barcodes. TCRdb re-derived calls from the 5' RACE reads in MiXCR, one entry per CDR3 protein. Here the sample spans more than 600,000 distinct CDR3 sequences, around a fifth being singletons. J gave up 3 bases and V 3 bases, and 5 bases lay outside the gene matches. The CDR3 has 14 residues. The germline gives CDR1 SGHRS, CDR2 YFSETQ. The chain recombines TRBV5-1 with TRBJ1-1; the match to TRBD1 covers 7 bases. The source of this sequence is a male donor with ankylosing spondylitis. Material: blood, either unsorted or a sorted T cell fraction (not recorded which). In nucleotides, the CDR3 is TGCGCCAGCAGCTCCAGGGGGTCTGACACTGAAGCTTTCTTT. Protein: CASSSRGSDTEAFF.